This T cell receptor (beta chain) emerged from a study of blood T cell repertoires in COVID-19. Study summary: Material from acute and convalescent COVID-19 was sourced from the United States, Italy and Spain. T cells, B-cell-depleted T cells, or PBMCs supplied cDNA or gDNA.

Germline CDR1 and CDR2: GTSNPN and SVGIG (reference sequence). The CDR3 covers 13 residues. V lost 7 bases to trimming and J lost 4 bases; unmatched junction nucleotides: 9. Original data processing: From reference gene primer amplification, estimates of nucleated cell counts were derived. Libraries were prepared by immunoSEQ multiplex PCR; TCRdb keeps only in-frame clonotypes and omits some of them. That table is the source of V, J and clone size, and D and trimming were worked out from the DNA. The sample lists over 350,000 clones, roughly 90% occurring once. Assignment of participants to cohorts was predicated upon participant-reported clinical history.

J is TRBJ1-1 and V is TRBV30; the match to TRBD1 covers 7 bases. Sequencing input: PBMCs or T cells enriched from blood (not recorded which). The sequence was obtained from a woman aged 25-40 years with acute COVID-19. The CDR3 sequence: CALGTAGSTEAFF. CDR3 DNA sequence: TGTGCCTTAGGGACAGCAGGGAGCACTGAAGCTTTCTTT.